This T cell receptor beta chain was documented in a study of tumor and adjacent non-tumor tissue in lung cancer. At the level of the study: The cohort had about a dozen adenocarcinoma, 2 squamous cell and 1 small cell patients. The patients, about nine men and five or six women, were roughly 30 to 80 with stage I to III disease. Samples averaged about 4.3 million productive TCRbeta reads each. Study-level findings and limits: In normal lung, the top 100 clones were significantly more dominant than in tumor.

The CDR3 adds up to 16 amino acids, both ends counted. Germline lookup yields CDR1 MGHRA and CDR2 YSYEKL. TCRbeta libraries were built with three rounds of nested PCR, modified from ARM-PCR. Each CDR3 protein gets one entry after TCRdb re-called the multiplex PCR reads with MiXCR. The sample yields 70,000 to 90,000 distinct CDR3 sequences, roughly 75% seen once. Regarding this clonotype: Its antigen remains unidentified. The CDR3 does not end in the conserved phenylalanine or tryptophan, so this is likely a read error. The limits of the CDR3 on the DNA are not certain, so only TCRdb's listed CDR3 is given.

This sample's RNA came from whole unsorted tissue. Distant lung tissue was collected more than 3 cm away from the tumor edge. The sample was distant non-tumor lung tissue. The TCR was taken from a woman between 45 and 60 years old with non-small cell lung cancer. This chain connects TRBV4-1 to TRBJ1-1. CDR3 amino acids: CASSQDRYRANTETFL.